The clone carrying this T cell receptor beta chain has just a few counts. Its antigen is undetermined. This record belongs to a study of cytomegalovirus exposure and HLA in healthy donors. Whole-study findings and limits: In a later analysis, several top co-occurrence clusters appeared linked to parvovirus B19, influenza, CMV and Epstein-Barr virus. The authors later found TCR association rates varying by HLA locus, with DRB1 most and HLA-C fewest. Within an earlier analysis, most TCR beta V segments proved productive either about 90% or about 30% of the time.

The PCR was carried out with 60 Vbeta primers and 13 Jbeta primers. Clones were read by immunoSEQ multiplex PCR, and TCRdb kept only the in-frame ones, dropping some. The sample has more than 130,000 clones, about 76% seen once. The germline V gene encodes CDR1 SGHNT and CDR2 YENEEA. The CDR3 totals 15 residues. V was clipped by 5 bases and J by 4 bases, with 17 bases between them. Healthy bone marrow donors formed the donor group. Sequenced sample: PBMCs. This receptor was obtained from a young man in good health and CMV-seronegative. The rearrangement joins TRBV11-3 to TRBJ1-1, with D perhaps matching TRBD1 (5 bases). The CDR3 DNA is TGTGCCAGCAGCCCGATGGGGCCGTCTGCCACTGAAGCTTTCTTT. It yields the protein CASSPMGPSATEAFF.